This TCR beta chain derives from a study of OX40 agonist ivuxolimab in advanced cancers. Study-level findings and limits: Antigen targets of the expanded peripheral T cells went undetermined.

Notes on this clone: Its cognate antigen is unknown.

The table came from immunoSEQ multiplex PCR; TCRdb's copy has only in-frame clones and leaves some out. The repertoire holds some 98,000 clones, with around 86% as singletons. V was shortened by 3 bases and J by 0 bases, with 13 bases between the two germline ends. This CDR3 is built from 16 residues. CDR1 MNHEY and CDR2 SMNVEV come from the germline V gene (reference sequence). The source is an adult with an advanced solid tumor such as melanoma, head and neck, liver or kidney cancer. Source: CD4+ or CD8+ T cells sorted from blood, taken in a trial of the OX40 agonist ivuxolimab. The rearrangement joins TRBV27 to TRBJ2-3, with D perhaps TRBD1 (6 bases). The DNA of the CDR3 is TGTGCCAGCAGTTTTTTGAACAGGGCCAGCACAGATACGCAGTATTTT. This encodes CASSFLNRASTDTQYF.